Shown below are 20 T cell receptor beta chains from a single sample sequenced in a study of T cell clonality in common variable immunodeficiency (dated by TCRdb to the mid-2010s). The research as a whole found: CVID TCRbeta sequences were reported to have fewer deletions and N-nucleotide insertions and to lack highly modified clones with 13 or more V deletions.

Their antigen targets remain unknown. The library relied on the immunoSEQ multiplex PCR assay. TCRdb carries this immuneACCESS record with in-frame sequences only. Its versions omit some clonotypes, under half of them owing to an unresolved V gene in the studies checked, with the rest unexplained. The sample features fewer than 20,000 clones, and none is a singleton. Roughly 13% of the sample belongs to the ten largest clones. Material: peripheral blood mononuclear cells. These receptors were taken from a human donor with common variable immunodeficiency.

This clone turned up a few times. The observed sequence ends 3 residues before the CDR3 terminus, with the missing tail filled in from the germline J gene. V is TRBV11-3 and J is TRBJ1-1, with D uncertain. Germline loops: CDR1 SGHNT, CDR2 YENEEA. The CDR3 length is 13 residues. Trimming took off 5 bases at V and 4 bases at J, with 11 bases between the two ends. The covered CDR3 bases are TGTGCCAGCAGCCAAGACCGGGGCACTGAA. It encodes CASSQDRGTE. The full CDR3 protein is CASSQDRGTEAFF. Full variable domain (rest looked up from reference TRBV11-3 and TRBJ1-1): EAGVVQSPRYKIIEKKQPVAFWCNPISGHNTLYWYLQNLGQGPELLIRYENEEAVDDSQLPKDRFSAERLKGVDSTLKIQPAELGDSAVYLCASSQDRGTEAFFGQGTRLTVV.

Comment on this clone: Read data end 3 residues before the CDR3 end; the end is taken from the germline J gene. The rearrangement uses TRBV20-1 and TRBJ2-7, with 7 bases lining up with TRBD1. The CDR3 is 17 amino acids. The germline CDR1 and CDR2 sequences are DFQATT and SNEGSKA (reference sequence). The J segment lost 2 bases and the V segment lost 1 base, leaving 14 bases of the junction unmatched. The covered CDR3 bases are TGCAGTGCTAGAGGGGTCGACAGGGCGATTATGCCCTACGAG. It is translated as CSARGVDRAIMPYE. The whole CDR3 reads CSARGVDRAIMPYEQYF.

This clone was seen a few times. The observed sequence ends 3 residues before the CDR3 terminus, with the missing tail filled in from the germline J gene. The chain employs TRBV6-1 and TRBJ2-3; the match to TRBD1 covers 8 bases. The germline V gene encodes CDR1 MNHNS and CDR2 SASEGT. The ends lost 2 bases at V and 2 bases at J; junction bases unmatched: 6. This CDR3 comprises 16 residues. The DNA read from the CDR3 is TGTGCCAGCAGTGAACGGTGGACAGGGTACACAGATACG. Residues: CASSERWTGYTDT. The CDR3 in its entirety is CASSERWTGYTDTQYF.

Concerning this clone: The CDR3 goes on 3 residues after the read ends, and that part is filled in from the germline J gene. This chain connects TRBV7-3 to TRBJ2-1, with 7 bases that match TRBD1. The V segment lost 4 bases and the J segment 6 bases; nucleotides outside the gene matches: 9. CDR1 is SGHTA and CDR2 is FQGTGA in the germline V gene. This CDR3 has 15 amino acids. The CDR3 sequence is CASSSPGGKTNEQFF. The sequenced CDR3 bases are TGTGCCAGCAGCTCCCCAGGGGGTAAAACCAATGAG.

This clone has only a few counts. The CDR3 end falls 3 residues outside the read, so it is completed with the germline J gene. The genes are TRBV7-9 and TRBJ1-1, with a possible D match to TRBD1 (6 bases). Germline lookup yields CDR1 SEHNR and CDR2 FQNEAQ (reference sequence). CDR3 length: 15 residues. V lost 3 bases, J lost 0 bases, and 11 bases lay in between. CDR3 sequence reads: CASSLRQVVNTEAFF. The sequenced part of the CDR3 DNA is TGTGCCAGCAGCTTGCGACAGGTTGTGAACACTGAA. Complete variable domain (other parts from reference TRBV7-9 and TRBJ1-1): DTGVSQNPRHKITKRGQNVTFRCDPISEHNRLYWYRQTLGQGPEFLTYFQNEAQLEKSRLLSDRFSAERPKGSFSTLEIQRTEQGDSAMYLCASSLRQVVNTEAFFGQGTRLTVV.

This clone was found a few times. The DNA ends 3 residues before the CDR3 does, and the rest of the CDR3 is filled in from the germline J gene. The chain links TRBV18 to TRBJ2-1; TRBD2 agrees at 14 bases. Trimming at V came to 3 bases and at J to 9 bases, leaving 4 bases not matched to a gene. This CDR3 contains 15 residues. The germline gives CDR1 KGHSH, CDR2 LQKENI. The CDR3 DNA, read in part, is TGTGCCAGCTCACCGGGACTAGCGGGGGAAGCTGAG. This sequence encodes CASSPGLAGEAE. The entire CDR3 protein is CASSPGLAGEAEQFF. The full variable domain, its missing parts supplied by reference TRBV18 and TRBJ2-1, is NAGVMQNPRHLVRRRGQEARLRCSPMKGHSHVYWYRQLPEEGLKFMVYLQKENIIDESGMPKERFSAEFPKEGPSILRIQQVVRGDSAAYFCASSPGLAGEAEQFFGPGTRLTVL.

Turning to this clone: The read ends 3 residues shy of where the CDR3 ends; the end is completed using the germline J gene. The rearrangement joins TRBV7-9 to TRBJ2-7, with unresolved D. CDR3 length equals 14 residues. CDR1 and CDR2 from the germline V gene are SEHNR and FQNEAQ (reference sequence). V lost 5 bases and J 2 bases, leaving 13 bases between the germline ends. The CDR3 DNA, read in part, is TGTGCCAGCAGCCCCGGAAGGGCGCCCTACGAG. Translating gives CASSPGRAPYE. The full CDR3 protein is CASSPGRAPYEQYF. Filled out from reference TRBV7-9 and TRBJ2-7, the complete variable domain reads DTGVSQNPRHKITKRGQNVTFRCDPISEHNRLYWYRQTLGQGPEFLTYFQNEAQLEKSRLLSDRFSAERPKGSFSTLEIQRTEQGDSAMYLCASSPGRAPYEQYFGPGTRLTVT.

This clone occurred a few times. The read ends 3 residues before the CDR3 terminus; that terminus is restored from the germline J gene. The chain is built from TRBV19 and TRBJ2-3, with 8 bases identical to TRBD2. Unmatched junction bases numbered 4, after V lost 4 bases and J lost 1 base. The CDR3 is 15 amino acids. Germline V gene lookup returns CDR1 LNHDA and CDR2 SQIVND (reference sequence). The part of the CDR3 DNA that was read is TGTGCCAGTAGTACCGCAGCGGGGGGCACAGATACG. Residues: CASSTAAGGTDT. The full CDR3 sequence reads CASSTAAGGTDTQYF.

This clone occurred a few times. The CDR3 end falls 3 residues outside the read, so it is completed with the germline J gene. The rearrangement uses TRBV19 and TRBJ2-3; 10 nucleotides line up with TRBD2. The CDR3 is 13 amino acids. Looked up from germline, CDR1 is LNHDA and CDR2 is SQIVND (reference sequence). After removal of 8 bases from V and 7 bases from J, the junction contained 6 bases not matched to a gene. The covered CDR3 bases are TGTGCCAGTCGAAGCGGGGGGGCGAATACG. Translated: CASRSGGANT. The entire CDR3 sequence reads CASRSGGANTQYF.

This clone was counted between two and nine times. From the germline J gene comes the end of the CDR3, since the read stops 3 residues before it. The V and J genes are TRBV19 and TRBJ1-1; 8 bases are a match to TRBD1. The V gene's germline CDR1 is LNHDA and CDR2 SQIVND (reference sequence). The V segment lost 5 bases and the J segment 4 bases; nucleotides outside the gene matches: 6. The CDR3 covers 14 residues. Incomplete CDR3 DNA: TGTGCCAGTAGTCCTGACAGGGGAATCACTGAA. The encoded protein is CASSPDRGITE. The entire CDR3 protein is CASSPDRGITEAFF. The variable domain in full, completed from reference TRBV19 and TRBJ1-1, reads DGGITQSPKYLFRKEGQNVTLSCEQNLNHDAMYWYRQDPGQGLRLIYYSQIVNDFQKGDIAEGYSVSREKKESFPLTVTSAQKNPTAFYLCASSPDRGITEAFFGQGTRLTVV.

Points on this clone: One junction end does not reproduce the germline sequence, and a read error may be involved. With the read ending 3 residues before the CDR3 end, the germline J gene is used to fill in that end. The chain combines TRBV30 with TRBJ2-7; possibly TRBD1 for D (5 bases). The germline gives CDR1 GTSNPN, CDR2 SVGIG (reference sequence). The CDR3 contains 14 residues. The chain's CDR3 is CAWCVDSVRYEQYF. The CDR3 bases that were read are TGTGCCTGGTGTGTCGACAGTGTCCGCTACGAG.

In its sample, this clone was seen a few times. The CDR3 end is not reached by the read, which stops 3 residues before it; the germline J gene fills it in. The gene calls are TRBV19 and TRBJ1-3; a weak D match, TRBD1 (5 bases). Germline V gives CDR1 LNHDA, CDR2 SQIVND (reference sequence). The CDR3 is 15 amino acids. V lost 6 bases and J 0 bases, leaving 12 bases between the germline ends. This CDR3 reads CASSHDRHSGNTIYF. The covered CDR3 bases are TGTGCCAGTAGCCATGACAGACACTCTGGAAACACC.

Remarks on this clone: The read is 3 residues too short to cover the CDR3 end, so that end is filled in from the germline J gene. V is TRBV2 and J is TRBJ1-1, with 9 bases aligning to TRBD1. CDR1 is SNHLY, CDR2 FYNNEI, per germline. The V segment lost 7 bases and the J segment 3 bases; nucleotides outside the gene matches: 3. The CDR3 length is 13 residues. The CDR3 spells CASTGQGYTEAFF. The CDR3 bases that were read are TGTGCCAGCACCGGACAGGGGTACACTGAA.

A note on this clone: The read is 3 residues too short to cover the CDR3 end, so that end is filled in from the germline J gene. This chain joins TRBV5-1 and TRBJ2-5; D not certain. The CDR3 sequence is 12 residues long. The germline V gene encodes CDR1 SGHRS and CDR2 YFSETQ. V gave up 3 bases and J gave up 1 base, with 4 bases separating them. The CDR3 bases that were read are TGCGCCAGCAGCTCCCTCCAAGAGACC. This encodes CASSSLQET. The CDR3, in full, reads CASSSLQETQYF.

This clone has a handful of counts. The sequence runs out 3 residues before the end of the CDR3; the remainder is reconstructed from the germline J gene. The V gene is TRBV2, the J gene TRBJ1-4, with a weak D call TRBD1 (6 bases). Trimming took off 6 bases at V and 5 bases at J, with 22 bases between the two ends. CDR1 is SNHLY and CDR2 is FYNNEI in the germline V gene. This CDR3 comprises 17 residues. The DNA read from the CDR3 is TGTGCCAGCAGCGCCTCCCTGAGACAGGCGGGAAATGAAAAA. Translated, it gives CASSASLRQAGNEK. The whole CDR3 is CASSASLRQAGNEKLFF.

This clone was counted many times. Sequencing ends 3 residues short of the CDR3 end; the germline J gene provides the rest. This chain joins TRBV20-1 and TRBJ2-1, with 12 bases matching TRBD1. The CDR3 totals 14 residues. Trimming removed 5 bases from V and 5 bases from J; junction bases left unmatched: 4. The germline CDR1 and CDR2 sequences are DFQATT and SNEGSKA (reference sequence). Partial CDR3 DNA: TGCAGTGCTGAGGGACAGGGGGCGAACAATGAG. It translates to CSAEGQGANNE. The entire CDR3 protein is CSAEGQGANNEQFF.

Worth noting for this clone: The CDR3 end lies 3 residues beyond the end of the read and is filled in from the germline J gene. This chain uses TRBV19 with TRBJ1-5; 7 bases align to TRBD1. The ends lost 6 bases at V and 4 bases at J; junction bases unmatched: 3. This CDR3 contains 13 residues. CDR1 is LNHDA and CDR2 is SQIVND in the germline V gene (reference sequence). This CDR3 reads CASRDRWNQPQHF. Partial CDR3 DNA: TGTGCCAGTAGGGACAGGTGGAATCAGCCC.

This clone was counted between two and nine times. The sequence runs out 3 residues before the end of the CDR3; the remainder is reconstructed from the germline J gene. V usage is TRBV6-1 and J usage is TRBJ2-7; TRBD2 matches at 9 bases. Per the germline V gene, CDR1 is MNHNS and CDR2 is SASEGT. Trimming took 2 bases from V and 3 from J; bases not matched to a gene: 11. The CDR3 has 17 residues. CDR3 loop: CASSELGGGAPDYEQYF. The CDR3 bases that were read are TGTGCCAGCAGTGAACTTGGCGGGGGGGCCCCGGACTACGAG.

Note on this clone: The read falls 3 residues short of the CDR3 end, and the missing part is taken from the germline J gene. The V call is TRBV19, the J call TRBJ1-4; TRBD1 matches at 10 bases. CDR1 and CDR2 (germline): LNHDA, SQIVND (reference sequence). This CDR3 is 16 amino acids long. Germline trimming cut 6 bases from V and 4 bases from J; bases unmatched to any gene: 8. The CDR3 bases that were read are TGTGCCAGTAGCCCTGACAGGGGGCATGGTAATGAAAAA. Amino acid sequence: CASSPDRGHGNEK. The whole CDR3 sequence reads CASSPDRGHGNEKLFF.

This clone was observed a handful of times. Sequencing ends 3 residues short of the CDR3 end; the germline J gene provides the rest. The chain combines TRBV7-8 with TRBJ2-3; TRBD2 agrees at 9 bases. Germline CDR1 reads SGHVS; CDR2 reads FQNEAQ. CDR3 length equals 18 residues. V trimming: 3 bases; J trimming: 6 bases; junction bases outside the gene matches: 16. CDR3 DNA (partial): TGTGCCAGCAGCTTGGCCCGATCCGCTAGCGGGGCCCGGGATACG. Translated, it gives CASSLARSASGARDT. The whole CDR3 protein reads CASSLARSASGARDTQYF.